This T cell receptor beta chain was obtained from a study of cytomegalovirus exposure and HLA in healthy donors. The study, taken as a whole, reports: The records held CMV serostatus as the only immune exposure information.

Primers included in the PCR were 60 Vbeta and 13 Jbeta primers. TCRdb's table, derived via immunoSEQ multiplex PCR, lists solely in-frame clones and lacks some. This sample's clone table lists tens of thousands of clones. Remarks on this clone: Antigen unknown.

Per germline, CDR1 SQVTM and CDR2 ANQGSEA. The V gene end was trimmed by 4 bases and the J gene end by 0 bases; junction bases not matched to a gene: 8. This CDR3 region has 15 residues. J is TRBJ2-7 and V is TRBV29-1; 8 bases fit TRBD2. This clonotype was sampled from a young woman in good health and CMV-seronegative. The sequencing input was PBMCs. The CDR3 DNA is TGCAGCGTTGGAGAACTAGCGGCGAGCTCCTACGAGCAGTACTTC. This gives the protein CSVGELAASSYEQYF.